The sequence of this TCR beta chain was determined in a study of cytomegalovirus exposure and HLA in healthy donors. Overall study findings and caveats: In vitro data verified a few CMV-associated chains as specific for CMV antigens. Researchers counted roughly 160 TCR beta chains as cytomegalovirus-associated.

The CDR3 has 17 residues. Germline V lookup: CDR1 LNHDA, CDR2 SQIVND (reference sequence). V lost 0 bases to trimming and J lost 8 bases, with 22 bases between them. Sequencing was performed with immunoSEQ multiplex PCR; in TCRdb, only in-frame clones are kept and a portion is missing. The table shows about 280,000 clones, with 88% occurring only once. With respect to this clone: What it binds is not known.

The receptor was derived from a woman younger than 30 in good health and CMV-seronegative. The V and J genes are TRBV19 and TRBJ1-2; D is unclear. Source material: PBMCs. CDR3 region: CASSIDVAGINLSGYTF. The CDR3 DNA is TGTGCCAGTAGTATAGATGTCGCGGGAATTAACCTATCGGGCTACACCTTC. Drawing the rest from reference TRBV19 and TRBJ1-2, the complete variable domain is DGGITQSPKYLFRKEGQNVTLSCEQNLNHDAMYWYRQDPGQGLRLIYYSQIVNDFQKGDIAEGYSVSREKKESFPLTVTSAQKNPTAFYLCASSIDVAGINLSGYTFGSGTRLTVV.